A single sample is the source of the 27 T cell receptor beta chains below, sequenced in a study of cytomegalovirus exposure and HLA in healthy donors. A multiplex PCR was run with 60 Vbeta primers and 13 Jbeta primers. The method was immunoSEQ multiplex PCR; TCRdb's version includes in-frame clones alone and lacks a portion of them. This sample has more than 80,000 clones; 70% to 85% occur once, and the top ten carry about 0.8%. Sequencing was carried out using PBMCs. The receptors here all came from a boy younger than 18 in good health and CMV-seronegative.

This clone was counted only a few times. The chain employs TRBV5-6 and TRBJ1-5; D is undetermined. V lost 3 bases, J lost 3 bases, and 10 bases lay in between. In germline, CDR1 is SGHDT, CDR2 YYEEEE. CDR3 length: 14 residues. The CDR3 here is CASSSRRDNQPQHF. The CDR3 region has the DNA TGTGCCAGCAGCTCCCGACGGGACAATCAGCCCCAGCATTTT.

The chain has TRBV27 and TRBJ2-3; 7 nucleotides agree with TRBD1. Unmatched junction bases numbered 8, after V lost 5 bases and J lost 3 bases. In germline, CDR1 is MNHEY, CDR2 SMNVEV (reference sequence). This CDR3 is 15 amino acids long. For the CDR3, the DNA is TGTGCCAGCAGTCCCGACAGGGCTTTGACAGATACGCAGTATTTT. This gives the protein CASSPDRALTDTQYF.

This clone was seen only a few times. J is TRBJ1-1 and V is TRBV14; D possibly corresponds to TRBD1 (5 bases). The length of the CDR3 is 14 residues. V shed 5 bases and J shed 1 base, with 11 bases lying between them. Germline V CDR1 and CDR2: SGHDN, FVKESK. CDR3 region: CASSSRVGNTEAFF. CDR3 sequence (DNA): TGTGCCAGCAGCTCCAGGGTAGGGAACACTGAAGCTTTCTTT.

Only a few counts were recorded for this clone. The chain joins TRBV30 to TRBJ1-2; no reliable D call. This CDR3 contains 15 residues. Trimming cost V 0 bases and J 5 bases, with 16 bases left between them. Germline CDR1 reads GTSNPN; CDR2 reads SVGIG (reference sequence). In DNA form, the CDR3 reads TGTGCCTGGAGTGTACGGGGAGCAGCACGATATGGCTACACCTTC. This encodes CAWSVRGAARYGYTF. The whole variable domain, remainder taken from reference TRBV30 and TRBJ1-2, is SQTIHQWPATLVQPVGSPLSLECTVEGTSNPNLYWYRQAAGRGLQLLFYSVGIGQISSEVPQNLSASRPQDRQFILSSKKLLLSDSGFYLCAWSVRGAARYGYTFGSGTRLTVV.

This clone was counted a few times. CDR3 coding DNA: TGTGCCAGCAGCTTACCCCGTGCCGGGACAGGGATAGATGAGCAGTTCTTC. This encodes CASSLPRAGTGIDEQFF. This chain joins TRBV13 and TRBJ2-1; 9 bases map to TRBD1. The V gene end was trimmed by 2 bases and the J gene end by 8 bases; junction bases not matched to a gene: 13. Germline values: CDR1 PRHDT, CDR2 FYEKMQ (reference sequence). This CDR3 has 17 residues.

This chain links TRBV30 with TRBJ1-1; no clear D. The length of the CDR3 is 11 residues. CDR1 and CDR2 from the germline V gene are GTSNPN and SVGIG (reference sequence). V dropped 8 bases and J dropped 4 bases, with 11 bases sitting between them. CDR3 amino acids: CALERSTEAFF. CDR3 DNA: TGTGCCCTGGAGAGGAGCACTGAAGCTTTCTTT.

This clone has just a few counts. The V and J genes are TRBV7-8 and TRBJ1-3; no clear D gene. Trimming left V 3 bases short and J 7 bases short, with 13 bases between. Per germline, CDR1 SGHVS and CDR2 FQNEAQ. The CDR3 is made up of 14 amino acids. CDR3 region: CASSLGGFGNTIYF. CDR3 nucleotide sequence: TGTGCCAGCAGCTTGGGAGGGTTCGGGAACACCATATATTTT. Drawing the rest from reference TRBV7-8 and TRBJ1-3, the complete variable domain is GAGVSQSPRYKVAKRGQDVALRCDPISGHVSLFWYQQALGQGPEFLTYFQNEAQLDKSGLPSDRFFAERPEGSVSTLKIQRTQQEDSAVYLCASSLGGFGNTIYFGEGSWLTVV.

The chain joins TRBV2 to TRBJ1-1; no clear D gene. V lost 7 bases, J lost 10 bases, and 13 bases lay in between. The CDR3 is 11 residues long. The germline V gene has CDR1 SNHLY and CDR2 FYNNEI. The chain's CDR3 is CASKLTSTAFF. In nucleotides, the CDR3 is TGTGCCAGCAAACTGACAAGCACAGCTTTCTTT. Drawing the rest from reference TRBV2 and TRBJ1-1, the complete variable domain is EPEVTQTPSHQVTQMGQEVILRCVPISNHLYFYWYRQILGQKVEFLVSFYNNEISEKSEIFDDQFSVERPDGSNFTLKIRSTKLEDSAMYFCASKLTSTAFFGQGTRLTVV.

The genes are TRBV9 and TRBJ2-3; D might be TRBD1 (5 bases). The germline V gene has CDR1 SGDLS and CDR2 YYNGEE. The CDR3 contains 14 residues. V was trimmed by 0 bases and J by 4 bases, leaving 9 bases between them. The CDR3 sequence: CASSVGGNADTQYF. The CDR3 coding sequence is TGTGCCAGCAGCGTAGGGGGCAACGCAGATACGCAGTATTTT.

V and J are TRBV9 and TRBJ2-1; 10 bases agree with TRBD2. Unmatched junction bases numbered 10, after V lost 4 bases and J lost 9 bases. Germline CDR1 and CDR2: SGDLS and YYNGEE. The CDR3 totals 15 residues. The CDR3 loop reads CASSPSGGGNVEQFF. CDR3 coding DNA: TGTGCCAGCAGCCCCAGCGGGGGGGGAAACGTTGAGCAGTTCTTC.

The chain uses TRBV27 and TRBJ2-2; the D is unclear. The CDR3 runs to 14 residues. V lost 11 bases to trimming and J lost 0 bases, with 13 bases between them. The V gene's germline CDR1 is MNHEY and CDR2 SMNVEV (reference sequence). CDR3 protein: CASSVSANTGELFF. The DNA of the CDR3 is TGTGCCTCCTCGGTCTCCGCGAACACCGGGGAGCTGTTTTTT.

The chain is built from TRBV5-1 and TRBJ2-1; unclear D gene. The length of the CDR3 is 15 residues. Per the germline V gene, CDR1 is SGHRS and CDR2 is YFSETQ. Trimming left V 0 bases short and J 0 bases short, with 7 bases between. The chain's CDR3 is CASSLAGVSYNEQFF. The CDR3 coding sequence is TGCGCCAGCAGCTTGGCCGGTGTCTCCTACAATGAGCAGTTCTTC.

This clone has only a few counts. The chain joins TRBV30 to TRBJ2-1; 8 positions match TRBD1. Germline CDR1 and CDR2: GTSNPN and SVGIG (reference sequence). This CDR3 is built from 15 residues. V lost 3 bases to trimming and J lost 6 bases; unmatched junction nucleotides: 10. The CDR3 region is CAWSRGQGSGNEQFF. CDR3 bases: TGTGCCTGGAGCAGAGGACAGGGAAGCGGCAATGAGCAGTTCTTC.

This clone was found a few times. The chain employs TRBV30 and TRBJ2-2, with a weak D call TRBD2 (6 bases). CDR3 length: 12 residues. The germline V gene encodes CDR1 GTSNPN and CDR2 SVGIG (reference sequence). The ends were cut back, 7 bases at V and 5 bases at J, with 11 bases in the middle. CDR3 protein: CASREATGELFF. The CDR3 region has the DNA TGTGCCTCAAGGGAGGCTACCGGGGAGCTGTTTTTT.

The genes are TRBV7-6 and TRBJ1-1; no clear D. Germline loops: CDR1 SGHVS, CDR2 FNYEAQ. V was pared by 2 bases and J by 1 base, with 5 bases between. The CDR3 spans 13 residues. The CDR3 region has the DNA TGTGCCAGCAGCTTACGACAGAACACTGAAGCTTTCTTT. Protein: CASSLRQNTEAFF. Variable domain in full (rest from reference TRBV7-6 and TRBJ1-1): GAGVSQSPRYKVTKRGQDVALRCDPISGHVSLYWYRQALGQGPEFLTYFNYEAQQDKSGLPNDRFSAERPEGSISTLTIQRTEQRDSAMYRCASSLRQNTEAFFGQGTRLTVV.

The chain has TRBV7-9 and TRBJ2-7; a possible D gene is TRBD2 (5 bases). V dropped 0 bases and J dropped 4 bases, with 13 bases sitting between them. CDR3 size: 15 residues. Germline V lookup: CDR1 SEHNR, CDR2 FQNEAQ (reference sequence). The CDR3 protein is CASSLAEGGRYEQYF. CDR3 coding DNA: TGTGCCAGCAGCTTAGCGGAAGGAGGTCGGTACGAGCAGTACTTC.

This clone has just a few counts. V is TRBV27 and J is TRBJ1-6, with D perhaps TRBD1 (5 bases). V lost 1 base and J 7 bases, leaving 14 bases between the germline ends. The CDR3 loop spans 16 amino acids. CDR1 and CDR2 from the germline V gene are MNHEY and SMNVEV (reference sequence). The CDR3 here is CASSLWSRDLNSPLHF. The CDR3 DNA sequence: TGTGCCAGCAGTTTATGGAGCCGGGACTTGAATTCACCCCTCCACTTT.

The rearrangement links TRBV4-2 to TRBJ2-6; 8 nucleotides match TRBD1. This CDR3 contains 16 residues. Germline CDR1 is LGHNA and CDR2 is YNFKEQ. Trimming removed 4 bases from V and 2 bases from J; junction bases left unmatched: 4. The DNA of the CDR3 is TGTGCCAGCAGCCGGACAGGGCCCGCTGGGGCCAACGTCCTGACTTTC. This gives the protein CASSRTGPAGANVLTF.

CDR3 sequence (DNA): TGTGCCAGCAGTGACGGGAGCGGGGAAACAGATACGCAGTATTTT. This gives the protein CASSDGSGETDTQYF. The chain links TRBV6-4 to TRBJ2-3; the match to TRBD2 covers 7 bases. Germline CDR1 reads MRHNA; CDR2 reads SNTAGT. The CDR3 sequence is 15 residues long. V shed 2 bases, J shed 3 bases, and the junction held 5 bases outside the gene matches.

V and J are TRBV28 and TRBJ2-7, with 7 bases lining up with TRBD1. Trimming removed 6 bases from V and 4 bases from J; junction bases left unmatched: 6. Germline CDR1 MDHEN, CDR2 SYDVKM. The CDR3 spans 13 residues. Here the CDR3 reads CASSRGGGYEQYF. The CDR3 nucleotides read TGTGCCAGCAGCCGAGGGGGCGGATACGAGCAGTACTTC.

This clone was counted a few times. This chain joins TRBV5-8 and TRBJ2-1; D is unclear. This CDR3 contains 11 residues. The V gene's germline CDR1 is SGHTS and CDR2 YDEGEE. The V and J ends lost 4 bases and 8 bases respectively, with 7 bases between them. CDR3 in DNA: TGTGCCAGCAGCCCCCAGTATGAGCAGTTCTTC. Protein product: CASSPQYEQFF.

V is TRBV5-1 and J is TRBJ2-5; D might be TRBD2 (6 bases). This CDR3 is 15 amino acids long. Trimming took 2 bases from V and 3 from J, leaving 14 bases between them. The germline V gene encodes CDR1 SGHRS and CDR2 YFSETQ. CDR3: CASSLYRDSEETQYF. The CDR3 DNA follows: TGCGCCAGCAGCTTATACCGGGACTCCGAAGAGACCCAGTACTTC.

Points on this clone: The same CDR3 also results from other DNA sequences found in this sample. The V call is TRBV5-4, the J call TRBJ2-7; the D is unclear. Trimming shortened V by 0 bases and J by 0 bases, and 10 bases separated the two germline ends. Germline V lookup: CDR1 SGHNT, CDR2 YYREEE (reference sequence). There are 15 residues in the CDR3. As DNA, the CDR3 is TGTGCCAGCAGCTTGGCCGGGTCTAGCTCCTACGAGCAGTACTTC. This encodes CASSLAGSSSYEQYF.

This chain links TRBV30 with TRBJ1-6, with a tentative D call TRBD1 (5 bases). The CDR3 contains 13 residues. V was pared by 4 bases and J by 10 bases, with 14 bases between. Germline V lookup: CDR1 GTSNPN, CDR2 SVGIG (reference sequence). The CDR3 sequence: CAWMGEGGSPLHF. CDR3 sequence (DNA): TGTGCCTGGATGGGGGAGGGCGGATCACCCCTCCACTTT.

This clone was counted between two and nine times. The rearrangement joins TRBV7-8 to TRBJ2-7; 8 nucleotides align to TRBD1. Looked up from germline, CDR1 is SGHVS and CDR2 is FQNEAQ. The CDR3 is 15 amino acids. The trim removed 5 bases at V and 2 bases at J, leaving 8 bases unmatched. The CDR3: CASSQIRDRTYEQYF. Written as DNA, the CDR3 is TGTGCCAGCAGCCAAATCCGGGACAGGACCTACGAGCAGTACTTC. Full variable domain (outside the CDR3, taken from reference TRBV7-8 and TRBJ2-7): GAGVSQSPRYKVAKRGQDVALRCDPISGHVSLFWYQQALGQGPEFLTYFQNEAQLDKSGLPSDRFFAERPEGSVSTLKIQRTQQEDSAVYLCASSQIRDRTYEQYFGPGTRLTVT.

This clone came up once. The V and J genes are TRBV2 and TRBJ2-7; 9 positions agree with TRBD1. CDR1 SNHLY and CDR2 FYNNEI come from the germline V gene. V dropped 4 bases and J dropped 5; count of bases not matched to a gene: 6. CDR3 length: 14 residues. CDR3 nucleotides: TGTGCCAGCAGTGCCTACGACAGGGGGAACGAGCAGTACTTC. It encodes CASSAYDRGNEQYF.

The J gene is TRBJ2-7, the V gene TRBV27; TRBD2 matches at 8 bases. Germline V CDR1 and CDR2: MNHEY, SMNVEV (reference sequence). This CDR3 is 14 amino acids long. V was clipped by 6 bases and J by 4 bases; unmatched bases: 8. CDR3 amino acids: CASRPGLDLYEQYF. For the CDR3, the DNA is TGTGCCAGCAGACCGGGACTAGATCTATACGAGCAGTACTTC.